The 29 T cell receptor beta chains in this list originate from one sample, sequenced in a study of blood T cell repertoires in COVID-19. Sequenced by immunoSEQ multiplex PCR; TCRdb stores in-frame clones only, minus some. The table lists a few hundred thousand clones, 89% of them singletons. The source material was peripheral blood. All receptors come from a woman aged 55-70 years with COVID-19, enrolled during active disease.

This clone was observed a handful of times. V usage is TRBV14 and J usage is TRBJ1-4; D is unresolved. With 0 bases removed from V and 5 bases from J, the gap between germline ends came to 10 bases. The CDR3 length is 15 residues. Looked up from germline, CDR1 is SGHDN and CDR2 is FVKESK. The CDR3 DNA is TGTGCCAGCAGCCAAGACTTCGGGAAGAATGAAAAACTGTTTTTT. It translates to CASSQDFGKNEKLFF. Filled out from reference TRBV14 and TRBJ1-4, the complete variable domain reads EAGVTQFPSHSVIEKGQTVTLRCDPISGHDNLYWYRRVMGKEIKFLLHFVKESKQDESGMPNNRFLAERTGGTYSTLKVQPAELEDSGVYFCASSQDFGKNEKLFFGSGTQLSVL.

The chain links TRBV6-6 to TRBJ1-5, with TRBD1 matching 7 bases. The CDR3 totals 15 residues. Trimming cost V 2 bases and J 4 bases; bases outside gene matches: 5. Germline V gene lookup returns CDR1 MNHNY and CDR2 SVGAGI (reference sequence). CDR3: CASSYLQGWNQPQHF. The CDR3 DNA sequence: TGTGCCAGCAGTTACCTACAGGGGTGGAATCAGCCCCAGCATTTT.

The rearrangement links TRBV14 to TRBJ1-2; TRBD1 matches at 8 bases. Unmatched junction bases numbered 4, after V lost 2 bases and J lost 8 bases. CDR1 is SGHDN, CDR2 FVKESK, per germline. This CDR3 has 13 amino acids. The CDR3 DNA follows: TGTGCCAGCAGCCAATGGACAGGGAGCGGCTACACCTTC. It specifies CASSQWTGSGYTF.

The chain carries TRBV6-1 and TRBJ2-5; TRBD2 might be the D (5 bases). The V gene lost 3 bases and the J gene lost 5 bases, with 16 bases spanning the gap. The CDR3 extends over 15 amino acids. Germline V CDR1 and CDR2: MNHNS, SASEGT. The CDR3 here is CASSERVLSLETQYF. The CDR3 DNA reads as TGTGCCAGCAGTGAGCGGGTCTTGAGTTTGGAGACCCAGTACTTC.

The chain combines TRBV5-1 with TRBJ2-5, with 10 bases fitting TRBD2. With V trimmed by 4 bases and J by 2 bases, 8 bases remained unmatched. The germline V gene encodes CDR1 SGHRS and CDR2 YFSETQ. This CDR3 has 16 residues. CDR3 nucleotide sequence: TGCGCCAGCAGCGTTGTAGCGGGGGGACGTCAAGAGACCCAGTACTTC. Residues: CASSVVAGGRQETQYF.

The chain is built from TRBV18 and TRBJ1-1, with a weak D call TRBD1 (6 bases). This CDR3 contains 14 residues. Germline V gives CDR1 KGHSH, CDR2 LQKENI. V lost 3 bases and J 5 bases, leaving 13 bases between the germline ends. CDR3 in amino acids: CASSPQTGWTEAFF. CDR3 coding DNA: TGTGCCAGCTCACCTCAGACAGGTTGGACTGAAGCTTTCTTT.

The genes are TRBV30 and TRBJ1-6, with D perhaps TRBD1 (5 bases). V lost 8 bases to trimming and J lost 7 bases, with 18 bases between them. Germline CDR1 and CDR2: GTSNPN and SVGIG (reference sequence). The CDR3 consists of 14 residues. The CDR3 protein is CARNQGLKNSPLHF. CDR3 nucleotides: TGTGCCCGCAACCAGGGTCTAAAGAATTCACCCCTCCACTTT.

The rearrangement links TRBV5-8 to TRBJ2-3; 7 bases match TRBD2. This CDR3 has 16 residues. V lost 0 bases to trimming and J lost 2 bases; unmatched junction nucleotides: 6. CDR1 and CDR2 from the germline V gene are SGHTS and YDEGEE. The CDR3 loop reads CASSLVGGGDTDTQYF. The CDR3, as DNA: TGTGCCAGCAGCTTGGTTGGCGGGGGAGACACAGATACGCAGTATTTT.

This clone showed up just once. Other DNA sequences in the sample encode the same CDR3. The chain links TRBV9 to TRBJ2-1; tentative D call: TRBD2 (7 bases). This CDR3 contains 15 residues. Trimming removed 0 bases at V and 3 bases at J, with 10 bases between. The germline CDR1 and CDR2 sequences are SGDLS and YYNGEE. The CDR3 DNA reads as TGTGCCAGCAGCGTAGGCGGGGGCTTCTACAATGAGCAGTTCTTC. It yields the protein CASSVGGGFYNEQFF.

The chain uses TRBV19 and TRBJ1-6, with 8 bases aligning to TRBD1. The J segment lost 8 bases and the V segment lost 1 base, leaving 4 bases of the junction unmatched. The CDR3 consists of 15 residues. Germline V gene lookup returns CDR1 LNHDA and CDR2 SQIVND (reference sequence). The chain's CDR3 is CASSIGAGGDSPLHF. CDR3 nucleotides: TGTGCCAGTAGTATAGGAGCAGGGGGCGATTCACCCCTCCACTTT. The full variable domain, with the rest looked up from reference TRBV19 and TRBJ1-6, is DGGITQSPKYLFRKEGQNVTLSCEQNLNHDAMYWYRQDPGQGLRLIYYSQIVNDFQKGDIAEGYSVSREKKESFPLTVTSAQKNPTAFYLCASSIGAGGDSPLHFGNGTRLTVT.

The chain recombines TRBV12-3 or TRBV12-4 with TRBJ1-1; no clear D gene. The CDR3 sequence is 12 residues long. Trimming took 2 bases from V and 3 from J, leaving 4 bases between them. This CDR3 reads CASSLRDTEAFF. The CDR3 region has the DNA TGTGCCAGCAGTTTACGGGACACTGAAGCTTTCTTT.

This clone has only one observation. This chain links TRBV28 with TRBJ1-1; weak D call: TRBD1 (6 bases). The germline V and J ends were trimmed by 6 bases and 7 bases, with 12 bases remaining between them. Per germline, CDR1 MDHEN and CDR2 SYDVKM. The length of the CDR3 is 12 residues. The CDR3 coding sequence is TGTGCCAGCAGGGCAGGGACACTTGAAGCTTTCTTT. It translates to CASRAGTLEAFF. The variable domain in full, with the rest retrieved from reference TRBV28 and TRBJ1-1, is DVKVTQSSRYLVKRTGEKVFLECVQDMDHENMFWYRQDPGLGLRLIYFSYDVKMKEKGDIPEGYSVSREKKERFSLILESASTNQTSMYLCASRAGTLEAFFGQGTRLTVV.

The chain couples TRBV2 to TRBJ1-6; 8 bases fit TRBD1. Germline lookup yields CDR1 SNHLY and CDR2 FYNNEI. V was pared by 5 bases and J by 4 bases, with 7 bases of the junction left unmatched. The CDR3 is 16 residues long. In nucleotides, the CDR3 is TGTGCCAGCAGTATAAGTAGGACAGGGTATAATTCACCCCTCCACTTT. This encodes CASSISRTGYNSPLHF.

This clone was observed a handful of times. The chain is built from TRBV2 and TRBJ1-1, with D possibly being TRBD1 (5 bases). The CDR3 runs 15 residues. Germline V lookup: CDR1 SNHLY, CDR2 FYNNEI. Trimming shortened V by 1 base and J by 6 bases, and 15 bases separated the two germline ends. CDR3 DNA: TGTGCCAGCAGTGAAGGTCTGGGTGGGGCCTCTGAAGCTTTCTTT. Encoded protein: CASSEGLGGASEAFF. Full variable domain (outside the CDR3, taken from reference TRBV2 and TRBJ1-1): EPEVTQTPSHQVTQMGQEVILRCVPISNHLYFYWYRQILGQKVEFLVSFYNNEISEKSEIFDDQFSVERPDGSNFTLKIRSTKLEDSAMYFCASSEGLGGASEAFFGQGTRLTVV.

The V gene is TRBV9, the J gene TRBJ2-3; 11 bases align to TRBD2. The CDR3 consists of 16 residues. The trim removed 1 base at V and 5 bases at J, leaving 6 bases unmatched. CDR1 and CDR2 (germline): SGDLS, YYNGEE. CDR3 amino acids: CASSVLTSGGVDTQYF. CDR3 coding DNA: TGTGCCAGCAGCGTATTAACTAGCGGGGGAGTAGATACGCAGTATTTT.

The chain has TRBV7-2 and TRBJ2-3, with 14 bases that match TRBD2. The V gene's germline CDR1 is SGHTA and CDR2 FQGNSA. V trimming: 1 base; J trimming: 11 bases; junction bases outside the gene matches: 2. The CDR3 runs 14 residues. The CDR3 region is CASSLGLAGGQQYF. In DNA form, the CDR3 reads TGTGCCAGCAGCTTAGGACTAGCGGGGGGGCAGCAGTATTTT.

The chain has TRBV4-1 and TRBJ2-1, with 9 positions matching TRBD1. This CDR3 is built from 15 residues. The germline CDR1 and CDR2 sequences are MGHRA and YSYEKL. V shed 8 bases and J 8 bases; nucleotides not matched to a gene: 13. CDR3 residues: CASRRGQGSIHEQFF. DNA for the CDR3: TGCGCCAGCCGCAGGGGACAGGGCTCGATTCATGAGCAGTTCTTC.

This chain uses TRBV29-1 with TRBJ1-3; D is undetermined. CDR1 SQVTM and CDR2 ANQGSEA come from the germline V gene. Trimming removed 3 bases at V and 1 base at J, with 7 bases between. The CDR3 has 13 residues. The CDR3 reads CSVDEESGNTIYF. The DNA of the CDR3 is TGCAGCGTTGACGAGGAGTCTGGAAACACCATATATTTT.

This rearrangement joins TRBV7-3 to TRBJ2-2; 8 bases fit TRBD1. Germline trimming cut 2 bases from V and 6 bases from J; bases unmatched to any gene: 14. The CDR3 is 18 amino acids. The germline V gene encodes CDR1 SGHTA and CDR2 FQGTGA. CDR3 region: CASSLFAQGTGFAGELFF. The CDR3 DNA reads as TGTGCCAGCAGCTTATTCGCTCAAGGGACAGGTTTTGCCGGGGAGCTGTTTTTT.

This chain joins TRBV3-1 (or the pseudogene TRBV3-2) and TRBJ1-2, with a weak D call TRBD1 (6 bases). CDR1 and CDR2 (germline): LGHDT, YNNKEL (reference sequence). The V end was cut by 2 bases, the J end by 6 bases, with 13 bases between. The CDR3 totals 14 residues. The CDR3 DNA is TGTGCCAGCAGCCAACGAGTACAGGGCCATGGCTACACCTTC. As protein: CASSQRVQGHGYTF.

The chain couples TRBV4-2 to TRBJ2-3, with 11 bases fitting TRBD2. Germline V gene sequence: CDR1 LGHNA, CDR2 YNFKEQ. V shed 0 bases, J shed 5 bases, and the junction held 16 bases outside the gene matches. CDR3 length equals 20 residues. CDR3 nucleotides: TGTGCCAGCAGCCAAGACGGGAACGGGAGACTAGCGGGGTGGGAAGATACGCAGTATTTT. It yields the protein CASSQDGNGRLAGWEDTQYF.

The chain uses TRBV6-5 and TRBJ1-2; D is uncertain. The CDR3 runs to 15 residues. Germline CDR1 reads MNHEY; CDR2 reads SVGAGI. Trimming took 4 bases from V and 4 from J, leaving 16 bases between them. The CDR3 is CASSSQNGWIYGYTF. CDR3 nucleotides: TGTGCCAGCAGTTCCCAGAACGGGTGGATCTATGGCTACACCTTC.

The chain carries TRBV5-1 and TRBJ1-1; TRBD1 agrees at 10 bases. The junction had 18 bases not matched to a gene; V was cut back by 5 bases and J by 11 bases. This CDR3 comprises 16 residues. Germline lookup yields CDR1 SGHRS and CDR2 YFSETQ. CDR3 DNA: TGCGCCAGCAGAAGAGGAGCCGGGACAGGGGAACTGTGGGCTTTCTTT. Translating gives CASRRGAGTGELWAFF.

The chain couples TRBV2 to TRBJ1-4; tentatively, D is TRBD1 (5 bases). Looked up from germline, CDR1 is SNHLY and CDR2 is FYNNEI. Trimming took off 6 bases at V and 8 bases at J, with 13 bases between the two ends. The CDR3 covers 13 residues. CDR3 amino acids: CASSQGGREKLFF. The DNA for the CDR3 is TGTGCCAGCAGCCAGGGAGGCCGGGAAAAACTGTTTTTT.

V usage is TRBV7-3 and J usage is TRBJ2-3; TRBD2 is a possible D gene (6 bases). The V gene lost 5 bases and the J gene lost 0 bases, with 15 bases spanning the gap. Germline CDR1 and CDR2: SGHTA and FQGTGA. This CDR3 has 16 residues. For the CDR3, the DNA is TGTGCCAGCAGCCCTCCCGGGACTTATAGCACAGATACGCAGTATTTT. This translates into CASSPPGTYSTDTQYF.

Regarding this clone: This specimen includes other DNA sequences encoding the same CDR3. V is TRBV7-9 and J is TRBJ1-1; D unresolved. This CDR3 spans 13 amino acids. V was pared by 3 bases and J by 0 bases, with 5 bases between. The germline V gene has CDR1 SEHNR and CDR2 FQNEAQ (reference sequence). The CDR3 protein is CASSFSVNTEAFF. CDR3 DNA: TGTGCCAGCAGCTTTTCAGTGAACACTGAAGCTTTCTTT.

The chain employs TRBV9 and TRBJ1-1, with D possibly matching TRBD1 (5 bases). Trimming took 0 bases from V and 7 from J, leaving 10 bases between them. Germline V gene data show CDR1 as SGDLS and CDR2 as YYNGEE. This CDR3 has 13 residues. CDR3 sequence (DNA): TGTGCCAGCAGCGTAGGACAGCAAGGTGAAGCTTTCTTT. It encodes CASSVGQQGEAFF.

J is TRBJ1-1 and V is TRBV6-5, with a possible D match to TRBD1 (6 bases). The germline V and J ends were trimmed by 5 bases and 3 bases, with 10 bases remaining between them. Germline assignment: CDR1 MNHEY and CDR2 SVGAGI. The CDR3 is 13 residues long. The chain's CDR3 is CASSPQGYTEAFF. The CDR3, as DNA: TGTGCCAGCAGTCCACAGGGATACACTGAAGCTTTCTTT.

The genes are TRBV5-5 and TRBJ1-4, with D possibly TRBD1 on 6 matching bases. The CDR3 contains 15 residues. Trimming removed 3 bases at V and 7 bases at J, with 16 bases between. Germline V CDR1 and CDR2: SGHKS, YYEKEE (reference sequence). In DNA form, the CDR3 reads TGTGCCAGCAGCTCTGGACAGCACTGGGGTGAAAAACTGTTTTTT. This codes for CASSSGQHWGEKLFF.